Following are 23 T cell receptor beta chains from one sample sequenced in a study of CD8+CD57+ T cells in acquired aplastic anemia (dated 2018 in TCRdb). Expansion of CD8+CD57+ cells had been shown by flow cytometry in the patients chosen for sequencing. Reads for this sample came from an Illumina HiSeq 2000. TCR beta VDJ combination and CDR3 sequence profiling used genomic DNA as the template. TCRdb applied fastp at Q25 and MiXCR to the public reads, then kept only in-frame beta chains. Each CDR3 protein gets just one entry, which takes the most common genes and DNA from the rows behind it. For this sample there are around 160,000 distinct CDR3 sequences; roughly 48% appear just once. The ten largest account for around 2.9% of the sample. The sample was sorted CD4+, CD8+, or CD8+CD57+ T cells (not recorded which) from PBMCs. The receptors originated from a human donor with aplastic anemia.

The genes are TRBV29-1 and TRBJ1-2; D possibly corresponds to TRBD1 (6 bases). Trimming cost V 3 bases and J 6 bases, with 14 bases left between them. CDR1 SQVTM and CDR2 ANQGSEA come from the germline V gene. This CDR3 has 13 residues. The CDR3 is CSVELWGADGYTF. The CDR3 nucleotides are TGCAGCGTTGAGTTGTGGGGGGCTGATGGCTACACCTTC.

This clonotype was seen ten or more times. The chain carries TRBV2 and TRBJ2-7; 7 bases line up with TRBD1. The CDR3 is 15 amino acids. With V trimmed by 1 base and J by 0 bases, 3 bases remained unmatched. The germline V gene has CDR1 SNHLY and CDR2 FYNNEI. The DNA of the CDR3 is TGTGCCAGCAGTGAAGTGGGGACAGACTCCTACGAGCAGTACTTC. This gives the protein CASSEVGTDSYEQYF.

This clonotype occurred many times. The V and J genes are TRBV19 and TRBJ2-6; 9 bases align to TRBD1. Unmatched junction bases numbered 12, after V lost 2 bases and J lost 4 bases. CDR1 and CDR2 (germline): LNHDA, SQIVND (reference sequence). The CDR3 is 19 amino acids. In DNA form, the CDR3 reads TGTGCCAGTAGTATAAGCCACAGGGGGCGAATCTCCGGGGCCAACGTCCTGACTTTC. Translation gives CASSISHRGRISGANVLTF.

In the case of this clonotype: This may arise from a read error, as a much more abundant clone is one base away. The CDR3 reads CASSRIGGREQYF. CDR3 nucleotide sequence: TGTGCCAGCAGTAGGATAGGGGGGAGGGAGCAGTACTTC. The chain carries TRBV28 and TRBJ2-7, with D perhaps assigned TRBD1 or TRBD2 (6 bases each). V was shortened by 5 bases and J by 7 bases, with 15 bases between the two germline ends. Germline lookup yields CDR1 MDHEN and CDR2 SYDVKM. The CDR3 consists of 13 residues.

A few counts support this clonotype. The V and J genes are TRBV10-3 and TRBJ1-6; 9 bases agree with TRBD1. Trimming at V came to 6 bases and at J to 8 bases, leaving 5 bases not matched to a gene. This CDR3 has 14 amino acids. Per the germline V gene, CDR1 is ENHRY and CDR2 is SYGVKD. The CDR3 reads CAIRTGQGDSPLHF. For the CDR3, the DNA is TGTGCCATCAGGACGGGACAGGGTGATTCACCCCTCCACTTT.

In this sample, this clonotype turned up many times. The CDR3 spells CASSQVPGQTYEQYF. The CDR3 nucleotides are TGTGCCAGCTCCCAAGTCCCGGGACAGACCTACGAGCAGTACTTC. This chain uses TRBV6-1 with TRBJ2-7, with 7 bases identical to TRBD1. V shed 8 bases, J shed 2 bases, and the junction held 12 bases outside the gene matches. Germline V lookup: CDR1 MNHNS, CDR2 SASEGT. The CDR3 length is 15 residues.

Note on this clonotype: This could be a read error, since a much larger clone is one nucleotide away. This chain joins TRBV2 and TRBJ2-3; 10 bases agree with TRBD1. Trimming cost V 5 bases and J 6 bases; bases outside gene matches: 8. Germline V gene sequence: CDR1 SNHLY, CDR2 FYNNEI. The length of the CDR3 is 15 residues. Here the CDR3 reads CASSRQGASSDTQYF. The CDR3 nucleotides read TGTGCCAGCAGTCGACAGGGGGCCTCCTCCGATACGCAGTATTTT.

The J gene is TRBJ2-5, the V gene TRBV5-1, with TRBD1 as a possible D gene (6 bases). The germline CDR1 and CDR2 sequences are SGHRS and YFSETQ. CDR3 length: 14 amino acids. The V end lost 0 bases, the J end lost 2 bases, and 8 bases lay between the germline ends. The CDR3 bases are TGCGCCAGCAGCTTGGCCGGACAGCAAGAGACCCAGTACTTC. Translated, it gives CASSLAGQQETQYF.

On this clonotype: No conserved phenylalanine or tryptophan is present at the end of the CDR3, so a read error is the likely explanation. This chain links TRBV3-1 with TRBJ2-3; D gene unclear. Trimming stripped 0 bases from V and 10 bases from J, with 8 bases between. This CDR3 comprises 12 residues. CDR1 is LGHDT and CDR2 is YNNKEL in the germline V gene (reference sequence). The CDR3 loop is CASSQDPGSQYS. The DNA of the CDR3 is TGTGCCAGCAGCCAAGACCCGGGTTCGCAGTATTCT.

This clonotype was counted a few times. CDR3 protein: CASSTRGTGELFF. CDR3 coding DNA: TGTGCCAGCAGTACCAGGGGAACCGGGGAGCTGTTTTTT. The chain combines TRBV28 with TRBJ2-2, with D maybe TRBD1 (6 bases). The CDR3 has 13 residues. Germline lookup yields CDR1 MDHEN and CDR2 SYDVKM. With 5 bases removed from V and 5 bases from J, the gap between germline ends came to 9 bases.

CDR3 bases: TGTGCCAGCAGCTTGTTGGGACTAGCGGGAGTATTCGAGCAGTACTTC. Translation: CASSLLGLAGVFEQYF. The chain recombines TRBV7-9 with TRBJ2-7; TRBD2 agrees at 14 bases. V lost 3 bases and J lost 6; bases outside the gene matches: 7. This CDR3 spans 16 amino acids. Looked up from germline, CDR1 is SEHNR and CDR2 is FQNEAQ (reference sequence).

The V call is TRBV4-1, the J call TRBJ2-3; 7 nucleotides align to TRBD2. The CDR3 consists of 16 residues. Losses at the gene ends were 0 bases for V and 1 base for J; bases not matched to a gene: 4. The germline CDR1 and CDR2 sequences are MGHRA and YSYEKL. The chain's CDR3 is CASSQDQTSGTDTQYF. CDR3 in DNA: TGCGCCAGCAGCCAAGATCAAACTAGCGGCACAGATACGCAGTATTTT.

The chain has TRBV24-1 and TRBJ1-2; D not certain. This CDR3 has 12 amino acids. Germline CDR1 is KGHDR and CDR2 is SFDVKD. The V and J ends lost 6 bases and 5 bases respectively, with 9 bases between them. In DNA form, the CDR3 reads TGTGCCACCAGTAACACAGTATATGGCTACACCTTC. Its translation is CATSNTVYGYTF.

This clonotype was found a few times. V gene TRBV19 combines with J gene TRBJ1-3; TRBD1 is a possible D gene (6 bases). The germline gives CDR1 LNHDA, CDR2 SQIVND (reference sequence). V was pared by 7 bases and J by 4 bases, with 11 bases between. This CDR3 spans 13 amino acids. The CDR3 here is CASNGQIGNTIYF. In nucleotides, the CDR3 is TGTGCCAGTAATGGACAGATAGGAAACACCATATATTTT.

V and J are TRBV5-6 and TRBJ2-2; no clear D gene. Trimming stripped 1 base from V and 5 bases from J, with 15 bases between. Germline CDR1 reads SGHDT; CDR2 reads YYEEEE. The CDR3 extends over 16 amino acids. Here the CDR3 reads CASSLSSSGSTGELFF. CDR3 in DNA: TGTGCCAGCAGCTTGTCTTCGTCCGGGTCGACCGGGGAGCTGTTTTTT. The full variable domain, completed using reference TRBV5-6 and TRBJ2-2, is DAGVTQSPTHLIKTRGQQVTLRCSPKSGHDTVSWYQQALGQGPQFIFQYYEEEERQRGNFPDRFSGHQFPNYSSELNVNALLLGDSALYLCASSLSSSGSTGELFFGEGSRLTVL.

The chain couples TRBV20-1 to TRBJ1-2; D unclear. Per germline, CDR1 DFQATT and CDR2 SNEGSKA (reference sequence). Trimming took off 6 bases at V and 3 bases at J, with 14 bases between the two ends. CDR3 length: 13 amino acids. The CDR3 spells CSALYLGDYGYTF. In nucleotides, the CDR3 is TGCAGTGCCCTCTACCTAGGAGACTATGGCTACACCTTC.

CDR3 DNA sequence: TGTGCCTGGATCTTGAAACAGGGGAACTATGGCTACACCTTC. Translated: CAWILKQGNYGYTF. The chain links TRBV30 to TRBJ1-2, with 7 bases aligning to TRBD1. This CDR3 comprises 14 residues. Germline-derived CDR1 and CDR2 are GTSNPN and SVGIG (reference sequence). V gave up 4 bases and J gave up 2 bases; unmatched junction bases: 7.

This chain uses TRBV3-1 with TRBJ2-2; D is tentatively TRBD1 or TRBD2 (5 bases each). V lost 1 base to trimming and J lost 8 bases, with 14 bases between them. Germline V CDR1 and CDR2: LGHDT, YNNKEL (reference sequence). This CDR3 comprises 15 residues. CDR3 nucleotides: TGTGCCAGCAGCCAAGGCGGGTGGGGCGCGGGGGAGCTGTTTTTT. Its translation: CASSQGGWGAGELFF.

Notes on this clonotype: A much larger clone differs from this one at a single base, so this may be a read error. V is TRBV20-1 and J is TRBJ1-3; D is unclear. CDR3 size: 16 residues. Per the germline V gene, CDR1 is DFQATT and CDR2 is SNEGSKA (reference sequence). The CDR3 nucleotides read TGCTGTGCCTCCGTAAGGGTCCCTGACGGTATAAACACCATATATTTT. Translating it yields CCASVRVPDGINTIYF.

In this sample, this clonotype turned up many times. DNA for the CDR3: TGTGCCAGTAGCAGCCGGGGACAGGCGGCCAACGTCCTGACTTTC. Its protein is CASSSRGQAANVLTF. The chain employs TRBV19 and TRBJ2-6; 8 nucleotides agree with TRBD1. Germline assignment: CDR1 LNHDA and CDR2 SQIVND (reference sequence). This CDR3 is built from 15 residues. V was pared by 6 bases and J by 6 bases, with 7 bases of the junction left unmatched.

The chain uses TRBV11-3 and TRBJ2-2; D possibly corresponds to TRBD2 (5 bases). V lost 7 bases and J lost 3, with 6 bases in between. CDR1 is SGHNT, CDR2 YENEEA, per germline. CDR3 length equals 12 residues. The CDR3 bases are TGTGCCAGCACCGGGGACACCGGGGAGCTGTTTTTT. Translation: CASTGDTGELFF.

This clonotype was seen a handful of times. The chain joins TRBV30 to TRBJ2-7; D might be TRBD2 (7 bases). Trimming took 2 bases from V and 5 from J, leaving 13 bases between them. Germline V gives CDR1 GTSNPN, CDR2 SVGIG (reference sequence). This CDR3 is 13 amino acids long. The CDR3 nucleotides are TGTGCCTGGAGTAAGAGGGGGGGGAACGAGCAGTACTTC. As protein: CAWSKRGGNEQYF.

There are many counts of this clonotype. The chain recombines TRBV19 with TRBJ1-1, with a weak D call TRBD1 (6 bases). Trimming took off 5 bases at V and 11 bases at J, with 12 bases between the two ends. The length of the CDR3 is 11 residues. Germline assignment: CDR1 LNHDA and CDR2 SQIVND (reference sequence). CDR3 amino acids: CASSPRQGAFF. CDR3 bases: TGTGCCAGTAGTCCTCGCCAGGGGGCTTTCTTT.